This TCR beta chain appears in the sequencing data of a study of blood T cell repertoires in COVID-19 (dated by TCRdb to 2020 to 2021). At the level of the whole study: Collaborator samples came from the United States, Italy and Spain and covered acute and convalescent phases of COVID-19. Where HLA class I and class II types were available, the types were taken from metadata supplied by the sample provider, not from assay-based typing. The repertoires were released in a freely available public database meant as a resource for research on the immune response to SARS-CoV-2. The sample metadata nearly always contained a de-identified subject ID, COVID-19 status, age in years and sex. Samples were obtained from the ongoing ImmuneRACE study (first 160 participants) and from 950 to 1,500 subjects provided by 6 global collaborators. The material from the prospective study consisted of cDNA or gDNA derived from T cells, B-cell-depleted T cells, or PBMCs. Deeply sampled blood TCRbeta repertoires from subjects exposed to, actively infected with, or recovered from COVID-19 were included in the dataset.

One collaborating source in Seattle enrolled patients during active infection and followed them longitudinally through the course of disease. Whole blood was collected in K2EDTA tubes by collaborating institutions according to the institutions' own protocols. For TCRbeta analysis, collaborators shipped samples in one of three forms: frozen whole blood, isolated PBMCs, or DNA extracted from either of those sample types. This clone was seen a handful of times. There is no known antigen for this receptor. Per-base quality was not reported, and no clone a single base away is much larger than it. TCRbeta CDR3 regions were amplified from genomic DNA using the immunoSEQ Assay, a bias-controlled multiplex PCR. Per the original workflow: The number of nucleated cells in each sample was estimated from the amplification of reference gene primers within the assay. To quantify the absolute abundance of each unique TCRbeta CDR3 rearrangement, sequence reads were collapsed and filtered. For each sample, productive Simpson clonality was calculated as the square root of Simpson's diversity index across productive rearrangements. TCRdb limited this immuneACCESS table to in-frame rearrangements with V and J called. A share of clones is missing; checked studies link under half to unresolved V genes, and the rest is unexplained. V, J and clone size reflect that table, while D and trimming were determined from the DNA. The sample includes about 160,000 clones, with around 83% observed a single time. The leading ten clones occupy around 8.1% of the sample.

Study-wide conclusions, independent of this receptor: How much clinical and demographic metadata was included differed by source and by participant, and the metadata was provided uncurated.

According to the germline V gene, CDR1 reads SQVTM and CDR2 reads ANQGSEA. V is cut by 6 bases and J by 4 bases, and the space between the germline ends is 19 bases. The CDR3 starts with the cysteine, ends with the phenylalanine, and has 15 residues. Only the CDR3 region is kept as DNA, spanning 45 bases read in frame from base 1. This TCR derives from a woman aged 55-75 years with COVID-19, enrolled during active disease. The rearranged segments are TRBV29-1 and TRBJ1-5; the best D guess is TRBD1, with 6 bases matching. Material: peripheral blood. The sequence in DNA is TGCAGCGTCAAGACAGGACCCTGGGAAAATCAGCCCCAGCATTTT. The resulting protein is CSVKTGPWENQPQHF.